The clone carrying this TCR beta chain was seen a handful of times. These data are taken from a study of T cells in Graves' hyperthyroidism and ophthalmopathy. Amplified regions were TCR beta CDR3 sequences from RNA transcripts. Using the HTBI primer set, a first-round RT-PCR was run on the TCR CDR3. One entry per CDR3 protein results from TCRdb running MiXCR on the multiplex PCR reads. The sample contains about 380,000 distinct CDR3 sequences, roughly 13% of which appear only once. This sample holds PBMCs from 9.5 to 10 ml fresh peripheral blood. The material sequenced was blood. The source of this sequence is a man younger than 45 with Graves' hyperthyroidism that later progressed to Graves' ophthalmopathy.

The CDR3 sequence: CASSQVAEGGYTF. The DNA of the CDR3 is TGCGCCAGCAGCCAAGTTGCGGAAGGAGGCTACACCTTC. The V gene is TRBV4-1, the J gene TRBJ1-2; D is unclear. The CDR3 totals 13 residues. V lost 1 base and J lost 8, with 11 bases in between. Germline CDR1 and CDR2: MGHRA and YSYEKL.